This TCR beta chain was observed in a study of T cells expressing NK-cell markers. For the study at large: Sequencing covered eight donors, seven HCMV-seropositive and one seronegative. Study-level findings and limits: Topping the CD3+CD56-NKG2C+ fraction as well were these clonotypes, in a few donors.

The germline CDR1 and CDR2 sequences are MRHNA and SNTAGT. This CDR3 has 16 amino acids. With regard to this clonotype: Its antigen is currently unknown.

5'RACE template switching with UMIs produced the TCR beta cDNA. TCRdb derives one entry per CDR3 protein from the 5' RACE reads, leaving out DNA. The record lists about 150,000 distinct CDR3 sequences, of which the ten most abundant hold 10% to 15%. The TCR originated in a man between 18 and 35 years old in good health. This chain connects TRBV6-4 to TRBJ2-3. Sequencing was done on a sample of blood T cells: a sorted CD56 or NKG2C T cell subset, CD4+ or CD8+ T cells, or bulk PBMC T cells (not recorded which). The CDR3 loop is CASSDSGTGGTDTQYF.